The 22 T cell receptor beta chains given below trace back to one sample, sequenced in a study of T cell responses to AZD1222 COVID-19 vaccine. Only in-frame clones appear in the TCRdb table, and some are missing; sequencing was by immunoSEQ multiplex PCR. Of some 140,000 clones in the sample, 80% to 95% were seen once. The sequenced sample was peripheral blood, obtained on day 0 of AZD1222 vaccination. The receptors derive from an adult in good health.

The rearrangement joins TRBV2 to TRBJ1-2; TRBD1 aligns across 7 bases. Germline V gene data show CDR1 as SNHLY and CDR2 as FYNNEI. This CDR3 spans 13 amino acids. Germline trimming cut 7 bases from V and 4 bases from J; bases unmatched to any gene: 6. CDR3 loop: CASKTTGVYGYTF. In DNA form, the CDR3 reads TGTGCCAGCAAGACTACAGGGGTCTATGGCTACACCTTC.

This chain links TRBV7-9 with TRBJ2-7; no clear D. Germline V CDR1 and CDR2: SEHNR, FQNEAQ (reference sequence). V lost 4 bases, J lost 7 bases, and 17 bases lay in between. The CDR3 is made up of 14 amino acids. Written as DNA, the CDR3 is TGTGCCAGCAGCTCCTCGGGCCTTCTGGGAGAGCAGTACTTC. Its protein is CASSSSGLLGEQYF.

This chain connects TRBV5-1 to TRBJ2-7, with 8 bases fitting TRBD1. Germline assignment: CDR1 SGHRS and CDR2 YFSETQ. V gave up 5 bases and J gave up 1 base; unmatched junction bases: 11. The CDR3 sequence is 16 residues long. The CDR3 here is CASSAHPDRVSYEQYF. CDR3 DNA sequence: TGCGCCAGCAGTGCCCACCCGGACAGGGTATCCTACGAGCAGTACTTC.

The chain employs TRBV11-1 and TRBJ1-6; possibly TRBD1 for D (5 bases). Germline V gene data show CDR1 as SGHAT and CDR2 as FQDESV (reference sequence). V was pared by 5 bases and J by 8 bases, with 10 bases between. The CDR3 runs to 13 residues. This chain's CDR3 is CASSDGAYSPLHF. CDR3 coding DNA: TGTGCCAGCAGCGACGGGGCTTATTCACCCCTCCACTTT.

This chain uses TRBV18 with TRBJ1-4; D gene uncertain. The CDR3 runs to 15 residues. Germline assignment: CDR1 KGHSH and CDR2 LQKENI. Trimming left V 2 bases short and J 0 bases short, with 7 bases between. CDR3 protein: CASSPGRATNEKLFF. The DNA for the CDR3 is TGTGCCAGCTCACCAGGAAGGGCAACTAATGAAAAACTGTTTTTT.

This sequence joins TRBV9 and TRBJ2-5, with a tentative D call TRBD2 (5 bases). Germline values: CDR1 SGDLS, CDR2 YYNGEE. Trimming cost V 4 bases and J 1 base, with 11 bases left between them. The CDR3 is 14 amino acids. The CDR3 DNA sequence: TGTGCCAGCAGCAACCACGGGGTCCAAGAGACCCAGTACTTC. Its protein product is CASSNHGVQETQYF. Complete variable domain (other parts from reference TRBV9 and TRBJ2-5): DSGVTQTPKHLITATGQRVTLRCSPRSGDLSVYWYQQSLDQGLQFLIQYYNGEERAKGNILERFSAQQFPDLHSELNLSSLELGDSALYFCASSNHGVQETQYFGPGTRLLVL.

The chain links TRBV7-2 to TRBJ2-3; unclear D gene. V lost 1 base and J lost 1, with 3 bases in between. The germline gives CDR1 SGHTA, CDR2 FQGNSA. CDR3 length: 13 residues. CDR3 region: CASSLDRTDTQYF. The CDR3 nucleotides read TGTGCCAGCAGCTTAGACCGCACAGATACGCAGTATTTT.

CDR3 nucleotide sequence: TGTGCCAGTAGTATAGTTTTCAGGGACGACGAGCAGTACTTC. It specifies CASSIVFRDDEQYF. The chain combines TRBV19 with TRBJ2-7, with D tentatively TRBD1 or TRBD2 (5 bases each). This CDR3 contains 14 residues. Germline CDR1 is LNHDA and CDR2 is SQIVND (reference sequence). Trimming cost V 1 base and J 5 bases, with 12 bases left between them.

The CDR3 DNA reads TGCGCCAGCAGTAGGGACAGGTACACTGAAGCTTTCTTT. As protein: CASSRDRYTEAFF. The genes are TRBV10-2 and TRBJ1-1; TRBD1 matches at 8 bases. This CDR3 has 13 residues. Germline CDR1 and CDR2: WSHSY and SAAADI. Germline trimming cut 5 bases from V and 3 bases from J; bases unmatched to any gene: 2.

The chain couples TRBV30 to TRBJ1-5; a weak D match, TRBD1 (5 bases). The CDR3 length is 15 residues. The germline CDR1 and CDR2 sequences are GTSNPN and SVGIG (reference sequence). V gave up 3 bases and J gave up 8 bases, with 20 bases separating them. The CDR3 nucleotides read TGTGCCTGGAGCACCGGTGGGGCAAGTGGGGAGCCCCAGCATTTT. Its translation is CAWSTGGASGEPQHF.

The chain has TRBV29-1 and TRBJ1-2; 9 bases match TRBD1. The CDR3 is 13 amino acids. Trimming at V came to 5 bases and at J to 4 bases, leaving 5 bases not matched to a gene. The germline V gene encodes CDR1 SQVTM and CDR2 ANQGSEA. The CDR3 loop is CSVSSTGGYGYTF. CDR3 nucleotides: TGCAGCGTTTCCTCGACAGGGGGCTATGGCTACACCTTC.

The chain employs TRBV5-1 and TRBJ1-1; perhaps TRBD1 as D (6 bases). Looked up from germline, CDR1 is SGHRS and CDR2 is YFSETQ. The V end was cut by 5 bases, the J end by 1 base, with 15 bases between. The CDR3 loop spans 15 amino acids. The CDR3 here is CASRPQQGTNTEAFF. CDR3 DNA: TGCGCCAGCAGGCCCCAACAGGGCACGAACACTGAAGCTTTCTTT.

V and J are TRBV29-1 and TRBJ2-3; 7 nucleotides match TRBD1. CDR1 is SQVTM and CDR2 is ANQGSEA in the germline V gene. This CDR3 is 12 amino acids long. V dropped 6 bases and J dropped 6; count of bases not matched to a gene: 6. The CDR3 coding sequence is TGCAGCGTGGGAACAGGGGCCGATACGCAGTATTTT. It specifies CSVGTGADTQYF.

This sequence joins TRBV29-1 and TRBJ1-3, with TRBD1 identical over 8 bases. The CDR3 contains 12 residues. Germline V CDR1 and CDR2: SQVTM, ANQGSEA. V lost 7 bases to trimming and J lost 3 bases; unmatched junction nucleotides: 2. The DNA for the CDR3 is TGCAGCGCTGGACAGGGTGGAAACACCATATATTTT. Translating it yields CSAGQGGNTIYF. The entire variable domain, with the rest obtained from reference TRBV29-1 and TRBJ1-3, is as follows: SAVISQKPSRDICQRGTSLTIQCQVDSQVTMMFWYRQQPGQSLTLIATANQGSEATYESGFVIDKFPISRPNLTFSTLTVSNMSPEDSSIYLCSAGQGGNTIYFGEGSWLTVV.

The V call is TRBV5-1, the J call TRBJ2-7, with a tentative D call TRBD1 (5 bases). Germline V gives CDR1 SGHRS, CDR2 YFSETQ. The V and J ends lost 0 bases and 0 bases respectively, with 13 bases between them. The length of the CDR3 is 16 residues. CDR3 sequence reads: CASSLGSGFPSYEQYF. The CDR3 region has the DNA TGCGCCAGCAGCTTGGGCTCAGGGTTCCCCTCCTACGAGCAGTACTTC.

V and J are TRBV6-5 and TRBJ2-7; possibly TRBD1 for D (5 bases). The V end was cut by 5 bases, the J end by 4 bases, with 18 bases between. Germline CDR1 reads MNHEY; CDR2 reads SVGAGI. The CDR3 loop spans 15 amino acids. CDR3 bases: TGTGCCAGCAGTCTGGTAGGGGCTTTTCCTTACGAGCAGTACTTC. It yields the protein CASSLVGAFPYEQYF.

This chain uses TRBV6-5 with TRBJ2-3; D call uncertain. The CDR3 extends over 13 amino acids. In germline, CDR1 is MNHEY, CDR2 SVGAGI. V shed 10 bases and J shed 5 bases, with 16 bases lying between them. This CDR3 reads CATTGALVDTQYF. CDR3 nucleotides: TGTGCCACCACCGGAGCGTTGGTAGATACGCAGTATTTT.

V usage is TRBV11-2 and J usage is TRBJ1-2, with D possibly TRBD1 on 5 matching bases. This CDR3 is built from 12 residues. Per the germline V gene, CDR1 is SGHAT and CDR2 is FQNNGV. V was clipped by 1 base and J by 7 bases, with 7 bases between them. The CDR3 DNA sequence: TGTGCCAGCAGCTTAGCGGGGACTGGCTACACCTTC. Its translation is CASSLAGTGYTF.

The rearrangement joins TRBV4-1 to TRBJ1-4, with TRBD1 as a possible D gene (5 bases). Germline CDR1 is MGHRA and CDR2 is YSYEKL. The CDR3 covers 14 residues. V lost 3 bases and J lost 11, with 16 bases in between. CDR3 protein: CASSHGDSVGKLFF. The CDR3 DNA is TGCGCCAGCAGCCATGGAGACAGCGTCGGGAAACTGTTTTTT.

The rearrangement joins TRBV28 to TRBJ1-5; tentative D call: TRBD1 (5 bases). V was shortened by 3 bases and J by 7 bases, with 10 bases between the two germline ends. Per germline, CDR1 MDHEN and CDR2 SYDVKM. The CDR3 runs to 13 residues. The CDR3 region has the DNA TGTGCCAGCAGTTTCAGGGAACGACAGCCCCAGCATTTT. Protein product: CASSFRERQPQHF.

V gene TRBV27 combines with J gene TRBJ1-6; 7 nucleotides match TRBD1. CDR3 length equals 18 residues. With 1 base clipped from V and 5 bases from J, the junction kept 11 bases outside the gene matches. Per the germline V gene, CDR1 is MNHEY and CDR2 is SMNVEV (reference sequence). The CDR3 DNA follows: TGTGCCAGCAGTTTATACCCCCCGACAGGGAAAGATAATTCACCCCTCCACTTT. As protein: CASSLYPPTGKDNSPLHF.

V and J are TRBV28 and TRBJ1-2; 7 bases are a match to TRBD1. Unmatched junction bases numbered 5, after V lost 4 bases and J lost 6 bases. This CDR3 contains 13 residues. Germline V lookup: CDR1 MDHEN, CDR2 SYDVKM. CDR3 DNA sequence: TGTGCCAGCAGTTCCCTTCAGGGGGATGGCTACACCTTC. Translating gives CASSSLQGDGYTF.